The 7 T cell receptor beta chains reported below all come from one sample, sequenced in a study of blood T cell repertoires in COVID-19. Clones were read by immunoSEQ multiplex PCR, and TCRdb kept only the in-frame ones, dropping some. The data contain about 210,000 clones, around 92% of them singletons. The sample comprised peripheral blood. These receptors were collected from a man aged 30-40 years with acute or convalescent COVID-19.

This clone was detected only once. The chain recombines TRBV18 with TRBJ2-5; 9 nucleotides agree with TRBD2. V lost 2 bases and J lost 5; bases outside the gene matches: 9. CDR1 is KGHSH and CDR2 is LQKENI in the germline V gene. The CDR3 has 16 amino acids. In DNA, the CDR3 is TGTGCCAGCTCACCAAAAATAGCGGGAGCGGGGGAGACCCAGTACTTC. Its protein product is CASSPKIAGAGETQYF.

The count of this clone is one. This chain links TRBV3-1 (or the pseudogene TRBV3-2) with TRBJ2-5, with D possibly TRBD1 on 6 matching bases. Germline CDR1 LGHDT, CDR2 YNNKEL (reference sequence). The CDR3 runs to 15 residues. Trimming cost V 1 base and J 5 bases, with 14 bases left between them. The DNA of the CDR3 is TGTGCCAGCAGCCAAGCACAGGGTTACGGGGAGACCCAGTACTTC. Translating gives CASSQAQGYGETQYF.

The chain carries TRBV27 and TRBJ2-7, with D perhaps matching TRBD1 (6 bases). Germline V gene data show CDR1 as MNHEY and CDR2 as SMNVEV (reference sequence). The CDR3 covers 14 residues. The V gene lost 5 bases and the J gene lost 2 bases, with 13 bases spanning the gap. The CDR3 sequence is CASSRLGHTYEQYF. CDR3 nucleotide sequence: TGTGCCAGCAGTCGTCTGGGACATACCTACGAGCAGTACTTC.

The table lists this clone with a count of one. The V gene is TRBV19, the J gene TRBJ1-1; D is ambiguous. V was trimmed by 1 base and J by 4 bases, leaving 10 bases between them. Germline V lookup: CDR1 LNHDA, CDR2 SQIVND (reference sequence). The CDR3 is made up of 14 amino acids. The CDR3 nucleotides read TGTGCCAGTAGTATAGGGGGAGGTGGCACTGAAGCTTTCTTT. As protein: CASSIGGGGTEAFF.

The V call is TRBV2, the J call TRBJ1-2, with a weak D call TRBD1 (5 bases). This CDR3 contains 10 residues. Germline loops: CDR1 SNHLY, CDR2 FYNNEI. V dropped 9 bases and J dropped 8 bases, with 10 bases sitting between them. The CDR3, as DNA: TGTGCCAGTAAACAGGTCGGCTACACCTTC. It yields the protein CASKQVGYTF.

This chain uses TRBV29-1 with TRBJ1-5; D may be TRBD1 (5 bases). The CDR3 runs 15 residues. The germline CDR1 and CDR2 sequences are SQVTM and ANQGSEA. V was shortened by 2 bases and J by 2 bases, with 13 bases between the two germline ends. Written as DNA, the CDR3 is TGCAGCGTTGAAATGGGATTAGGGGGCAATCAGCCCCAGCATTTT. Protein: CSVEMGLGGNQPQHF.

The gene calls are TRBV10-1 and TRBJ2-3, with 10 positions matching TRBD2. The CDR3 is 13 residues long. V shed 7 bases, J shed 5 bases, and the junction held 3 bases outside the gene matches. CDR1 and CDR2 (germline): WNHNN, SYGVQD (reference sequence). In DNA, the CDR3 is TGCGCCAGCACTAGCGGGAGTAGAGATACGCAGTATTTT. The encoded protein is CASTSGSRDTQYF.